This T cell receptor beta chain was documented in a study of CD8 T cells in ankylosing spondylitis. General study findings and limits: A TCR beta motif of fewer than ten highly homologous variants seemed to mark ankylosing spondylitis blood. Researchers report that disease-linked clones proved CD8+ and relatively rare in peripheral blood. Matched synovial fluid from ankylosing spondylitis patients was reported to be enriched for disease-linked clones.

A word on this clonotype: The antigen is not known.

TCRdb reprocessed the 5' RACE reads via MiXCR and lists one record per CDR3 protein. The repertoire consists of around 250,000 distinct CDR3 sequences, with roughly 10% occurring once and the leading ten covering under 8%. CDR1 and CDR2 from the germline V gene are SGHRS and YFSETQ. The CDR3 is 15 amino acids. V lost 4 bases, J lost 1 base, and 14 bases lay in between. The rearrangement joins TRBV5-1 to TRBJ1-1; weak D call: TRBD1 (6 bases). The receptor comes from a male donor with ankylosing spondylitis or in good health (not recorded which). Sequencing used blood, either unsorted or a sorted T cell fraction (not recorded which). This CDR3 is CASSGGGSENTEAFF. The CDR3 DNA sequence: TGCGCCAGCAGCGGGGGGGGCAGCGAGAACACTGAAGCTTTCTTT. Together with reference TRBV5-1 and TRBJ1-1, the CDR3 gives the full variable domain: KAGVTQTPRYLIKTRGQQVTLSCSPISGHRSVSWYQQTPGQGLQFLFEYFSETQRNKGNFPGRFSGRQFSNSRSEMNVSTLELGDSALYLCASSGGGSENTEAFFGQGTRLTVV.